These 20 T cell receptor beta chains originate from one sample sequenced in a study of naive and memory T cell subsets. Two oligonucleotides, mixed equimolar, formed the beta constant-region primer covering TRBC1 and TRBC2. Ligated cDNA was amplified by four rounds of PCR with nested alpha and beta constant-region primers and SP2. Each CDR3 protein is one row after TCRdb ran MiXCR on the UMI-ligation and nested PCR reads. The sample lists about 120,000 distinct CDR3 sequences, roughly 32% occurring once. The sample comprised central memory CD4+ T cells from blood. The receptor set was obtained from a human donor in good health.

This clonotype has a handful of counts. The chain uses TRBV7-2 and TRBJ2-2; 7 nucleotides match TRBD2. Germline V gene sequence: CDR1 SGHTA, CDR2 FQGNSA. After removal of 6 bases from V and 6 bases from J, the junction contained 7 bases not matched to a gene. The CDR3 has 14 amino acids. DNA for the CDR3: TGTGCCAGCAGTTTGACTAGCCTTTCCGGGGAGCTGTTTTTT. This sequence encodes CASSLTSLSGELFF.

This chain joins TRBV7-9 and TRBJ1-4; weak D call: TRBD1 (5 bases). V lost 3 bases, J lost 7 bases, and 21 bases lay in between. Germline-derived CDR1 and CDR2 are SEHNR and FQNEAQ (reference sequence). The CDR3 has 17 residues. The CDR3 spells CASSFGPTGPAGEKLFF. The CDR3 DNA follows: TGTGCCAGCAGCTTCGGGCCAACAGGCCCCGCAGGTGAAAAACTGTTTTTT.

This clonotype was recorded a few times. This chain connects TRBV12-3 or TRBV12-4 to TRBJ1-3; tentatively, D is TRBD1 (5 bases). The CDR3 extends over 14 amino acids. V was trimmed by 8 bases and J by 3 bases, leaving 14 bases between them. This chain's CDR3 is CASFLAGFGNTIYF. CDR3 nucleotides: TGTGCCAGCTTCTTGGCAGGGTTTGGAAACACCATATATTTT.

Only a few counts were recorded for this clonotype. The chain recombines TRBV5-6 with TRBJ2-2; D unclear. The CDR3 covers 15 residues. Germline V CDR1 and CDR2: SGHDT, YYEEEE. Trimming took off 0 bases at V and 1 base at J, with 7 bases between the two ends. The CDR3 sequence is CASSLVTGNTGELFF. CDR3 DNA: TGTGCCAGCAGCTTGGTGACTGGGAACACCGGGGAGCTGTTTTTT.

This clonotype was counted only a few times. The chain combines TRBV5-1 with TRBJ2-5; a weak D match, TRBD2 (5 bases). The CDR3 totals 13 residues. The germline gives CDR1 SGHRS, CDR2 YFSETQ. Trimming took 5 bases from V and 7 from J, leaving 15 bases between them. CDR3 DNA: TGCGCCAGCAGTAGTCGGGAACGAGGGACCCAGTACTTC. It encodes CASSSRERGTQYF.

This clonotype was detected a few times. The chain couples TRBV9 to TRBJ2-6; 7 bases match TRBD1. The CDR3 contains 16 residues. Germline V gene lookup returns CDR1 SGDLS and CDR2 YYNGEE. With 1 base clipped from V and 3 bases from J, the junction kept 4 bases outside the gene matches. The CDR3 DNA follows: TGTGCCAGCAGCGTACTAGGGGGCGATGGGGCCAACGTCCTGACTTTC. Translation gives CASSVLGGDGANVLTF.

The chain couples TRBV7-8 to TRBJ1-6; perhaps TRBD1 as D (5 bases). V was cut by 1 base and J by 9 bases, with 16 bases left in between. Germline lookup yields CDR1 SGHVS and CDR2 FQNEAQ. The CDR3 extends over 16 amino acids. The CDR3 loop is CASSLGRQGLGSPLHF. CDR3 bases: TGTGCCAGCAGCTTAGGTCGTCAGGGATTAGGTTCACCCCTCCACTTT.

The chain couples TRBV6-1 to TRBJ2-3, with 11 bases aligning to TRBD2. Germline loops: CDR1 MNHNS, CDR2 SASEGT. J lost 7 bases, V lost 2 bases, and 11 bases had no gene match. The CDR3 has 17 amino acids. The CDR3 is CASSERLAGLAVNTQYF. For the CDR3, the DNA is TGTGCCAGCAGTGAACGACTCGCGGGACTAGCGGTAAATACGCAGTATTTT.

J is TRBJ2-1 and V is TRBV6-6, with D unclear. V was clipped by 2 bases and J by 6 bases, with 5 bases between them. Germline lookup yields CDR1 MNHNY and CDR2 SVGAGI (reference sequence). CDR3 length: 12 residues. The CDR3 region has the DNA TGTGCCAGCAGTTACAGGGTCAATGAGCAGTTCTTC. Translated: CASSYRVNEQFF.

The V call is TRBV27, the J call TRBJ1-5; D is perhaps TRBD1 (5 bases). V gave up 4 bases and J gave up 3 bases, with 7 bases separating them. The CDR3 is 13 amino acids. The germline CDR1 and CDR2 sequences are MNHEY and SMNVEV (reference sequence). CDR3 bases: TGTGCCAGCAGTTGGGGGTACAATCAGCCCCAGCATTTT. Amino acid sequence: CASSWGYNQPQHF.

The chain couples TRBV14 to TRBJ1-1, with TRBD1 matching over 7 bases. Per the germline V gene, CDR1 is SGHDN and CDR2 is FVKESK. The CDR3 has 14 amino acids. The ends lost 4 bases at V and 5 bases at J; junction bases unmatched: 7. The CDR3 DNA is TGTGCCAGCAGCCGGCAACAGGGGAGGACTGAAGCTTTCTTT. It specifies CASSRQQGRTEAFF.

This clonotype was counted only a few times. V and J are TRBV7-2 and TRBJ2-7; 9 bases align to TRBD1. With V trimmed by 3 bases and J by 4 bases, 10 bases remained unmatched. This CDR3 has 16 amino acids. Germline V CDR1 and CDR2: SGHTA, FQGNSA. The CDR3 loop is CASSFDGQGRDYEQYF. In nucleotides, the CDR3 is TGTGCCAGCAGCTTCGACGGACAGGGGAGGGATTACGAGCAGTACTTC.

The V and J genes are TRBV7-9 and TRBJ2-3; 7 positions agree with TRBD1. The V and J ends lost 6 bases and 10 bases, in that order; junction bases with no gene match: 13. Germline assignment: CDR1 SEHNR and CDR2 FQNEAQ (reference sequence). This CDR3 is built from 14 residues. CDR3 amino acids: CASRRQGREIAQYF. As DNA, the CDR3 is TGTGCCAGCAGAAGACAGGGACGAGAAATTGCGCAGTATTTT.

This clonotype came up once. Written as DNA, the CDR3 is TGTGCCAGCAGGGACGGCCTCTACGAGCAGTACTTC. This gives the protein CASRDGLYEQYF. This rearrangement joins TRBV2 to TRBJ2-7; no firm D call. From germline, CDR1 is SNHLY and CDR2 FYNNEI. V was pared by 6 bases and J by 3 bases, with 9 bases between. CDR3 length: 12 amino acids.

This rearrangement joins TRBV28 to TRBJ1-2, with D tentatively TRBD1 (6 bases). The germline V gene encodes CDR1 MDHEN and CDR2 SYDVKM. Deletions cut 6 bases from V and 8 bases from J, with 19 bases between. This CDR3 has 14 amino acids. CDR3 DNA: TGTGCCAGCAGGTCCACAGGGTCTTCTATGGGCTACACCTTC. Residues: CASRSTGSSMGYTF.

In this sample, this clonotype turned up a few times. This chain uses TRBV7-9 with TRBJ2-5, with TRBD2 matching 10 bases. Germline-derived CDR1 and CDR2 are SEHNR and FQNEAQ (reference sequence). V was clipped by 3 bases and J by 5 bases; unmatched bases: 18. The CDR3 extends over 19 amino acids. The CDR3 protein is CASSFSQTSGLTRRETQYF. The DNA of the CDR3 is TGTGCCAGCAGCTTTTCACAGACTAGCGGGCTTACTCGTCGGGAGACCCAGTACTTC.

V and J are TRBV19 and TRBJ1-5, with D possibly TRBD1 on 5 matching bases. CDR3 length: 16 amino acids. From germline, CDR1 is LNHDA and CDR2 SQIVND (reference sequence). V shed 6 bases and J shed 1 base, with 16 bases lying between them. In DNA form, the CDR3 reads TGTGCCAGTAGCGAAGGGGCAGGCCGGAGCAATCAGCCCCAGCATTTT. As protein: CASSEGAGRSNQPQHF.

The CDR3 reads CASSTRQGAKSEQYF. The CDR3 region has the DNA TGTGCCAGCAGTACACGACAGGGGGCCAAGTCCGAGCAGTACTTC. J is TRBJ2-7 and V is TRBV12-3 or TRBV12-4; 10 bases are shared with TRBD1. J lost 6 bases, V lost 5 bases, and 10 bases had no gene match. The CDR3 extends over 15 amino acids.

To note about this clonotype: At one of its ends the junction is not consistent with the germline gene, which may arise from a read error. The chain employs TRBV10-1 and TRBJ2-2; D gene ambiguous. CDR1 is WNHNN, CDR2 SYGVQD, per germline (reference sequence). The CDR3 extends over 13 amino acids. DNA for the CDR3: TGCGCCAGCCGTGATCCCTCCACCGGGGAGCTGTTTTTT. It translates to CASRDPSTGELFF.

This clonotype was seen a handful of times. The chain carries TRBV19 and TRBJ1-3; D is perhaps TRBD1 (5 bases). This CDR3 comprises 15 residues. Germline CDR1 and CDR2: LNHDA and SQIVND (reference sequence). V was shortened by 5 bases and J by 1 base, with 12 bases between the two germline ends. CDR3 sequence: CASSDLRASGNTIYF. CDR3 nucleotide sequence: TGTGCCAGTAGTGACCTCAGGGCATCTGGAAACACCATATATTTT. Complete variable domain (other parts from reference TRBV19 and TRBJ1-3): DGGITQSPKYLFRKEGQNVTLSCEQNLNHDAMYWYRQDPGQGLRLIYYSQIVNDFQKGDIAEGYSVSREKKESFPLTVTSAQKNPTAFYLCASSDLRASGNTIYFGEGSWLTVV.